This T cell receptor (beta chain) was obtained from a study of blood T cell repertoires in COVID-19. Whole-study context: Donors in the United States, Italy and Spain gave samples during acute or convalescent COVID-19. T cells, B-cell-depleted T cells, or PBMCs provided the cDNA or gDNA that served as material.

In the original workflow: Amplification of reference gene primers was used by the study to estimate nucleated cell counts. The data were produced by immunoSEQ multiplex PCR, yet TCRdb's version contains in-frame clones alone and is incomplete. That table is the source of V, J and clone size, and D and trimming were worked out from the DNA. This table holds under 250,000 clones, over 60% found once. The V gene end was trimmed by 0 bases and the J gene end by 12 bases; junction bases not matched to a gene: 5. The germline V gene encodes CDR1 SGHDT and CDR2 YYEEEE. There are 12 residues in the CDR3. This clonotype was sampled from a woman aged 70-85 years with acute or convalescent COVID-19. V usage is TRBV5-6 and J usage is TRBJ2-7, with TRBD2 identical over 8 bases. The sample comprised peripheral blood. The CDR3 reads CASSLATSGSYF. Written as DNA, the CDR3 is TGTGCCAGCAGCTTGGCCACTAGCGGATCGTACTTC.